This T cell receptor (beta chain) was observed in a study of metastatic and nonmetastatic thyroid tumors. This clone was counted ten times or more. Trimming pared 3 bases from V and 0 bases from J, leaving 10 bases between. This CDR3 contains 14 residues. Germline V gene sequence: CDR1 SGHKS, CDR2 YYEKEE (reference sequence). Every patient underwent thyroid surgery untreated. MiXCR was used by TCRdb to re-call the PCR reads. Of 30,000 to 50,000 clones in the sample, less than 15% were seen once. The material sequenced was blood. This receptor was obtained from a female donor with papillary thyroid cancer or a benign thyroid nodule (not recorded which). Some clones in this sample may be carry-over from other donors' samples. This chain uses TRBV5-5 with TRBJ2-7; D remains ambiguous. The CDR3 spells CASSYSTSSYEQYF. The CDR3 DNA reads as TGTGCCAGCAGCTATTCGACATCCTCCTACGAGCAGTACTTC.